Reported below is one T cell receptor (beta chain). This may stem from a read error, because a much larger clone lies one nucleotide away. Germline CDR1 is PRHDT and CDR2 is FYEKMQ (reference sequence). The CDR3 is 14 residues long. The data were taken from a study of molecular identifiers for immune sequencing clone quantification. MiXCR, run by TCRdb on the PCR reads, gives a single entry per CDR3 protein. This sample has hundreds of thousands of distinct CDR3 sequences; over 25% occur once, and the top ten carry about 0.8%. The chain couples TRBV13 to TRBJ2-2; D is unresolved. Input material: naive CD8+ T cells from blood, with Jurkat cell RNA spiked in. Sample subset: FACS-sorted CD8+CD4-CCR7+CD45RA+ naive T cells. The receptor was derived from a human donor in good health. Some libraries in this study had Jurkat cell RNA spiked in. CDR3 region: CASSANTNPGELFF. The CDR3 DNA is TGTGCCAGCAGCGCGAATACGAACCCCGGGGAGCTGTTTTTT. The full variable domain, rest sourced from reference TRBV13 and TRBJ2-2, is AAGVIQSPRHLIKEKRETATLKCYPIPRHDTVYWYQQGPGQDPQFLISFYEKMQSDKGSIPDRFSAQQFSDYHSELNMSSLELGDSALYFCASSANTNPGELFFGEGSRLTVL.